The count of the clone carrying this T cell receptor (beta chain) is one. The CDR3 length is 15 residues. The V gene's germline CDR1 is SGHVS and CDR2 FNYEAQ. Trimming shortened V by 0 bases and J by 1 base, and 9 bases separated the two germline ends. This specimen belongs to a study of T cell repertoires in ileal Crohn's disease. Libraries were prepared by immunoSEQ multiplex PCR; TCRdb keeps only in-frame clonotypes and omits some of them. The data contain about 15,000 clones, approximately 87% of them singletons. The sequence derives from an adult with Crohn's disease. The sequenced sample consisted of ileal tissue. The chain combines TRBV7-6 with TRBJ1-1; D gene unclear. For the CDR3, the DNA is TGTGCCAGCAGCTTAGCGCAGGCGTGGAACACTGAAGCTTTCTTT. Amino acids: CASSLAQAWNTEAFF.